This T cell receptor beta chain comes out of a study of CD8+ T cells in alopecia areata. Looking at the study overall: For the treated group, dosing was oral tofacitinib at 5 to 10 mg twice daily. Study outcomes and limitations: Lesional scalp exceeded normal scalp in clonality, especially in alopecia totalis/universalis.

This clone appeared once. Its antigen is unknown. Treatment: oral pan-JAK inhibitor, 5-10 mg twice daily. Peripheral blood and lesional scalp punch biopsies came from alopecia areata patients. The authors sorted CD4+ and CD8+ T cells from PBMCs. After isolation, RNA underwent reverse transcription to generate cDNA as the sequencing template. This table comes from immunoSEQ multiplex PCR, and its TCRdb copy is limited to in-frame clones, with some not included. The table includes about 210,000 clones, 40% to 55% detected once. Germline-derived CDR1 and CDR2 are SGDLS and YYNGEE. V lost 4 bases and J lost 0; bases outside the gene matches: 4. CDR3 length: 16 amino acids.

The sequences come from CD4+ T cells sorted from blood, collected around week 36, from a patient treated with tofacitinib. V and J are TRBV9 and TRBJ1-1; TRBD1 matches 12 bases. The receptor was isolated from a human donor with alopecia areata. Here the CDR3 reads CASSWGTGGMNTEAFF. CDR3 sequence (DNA): TGTGCCAGCAGCTGGGGGACAGGGGGCATGAACACTGAAGCTTTCTTT.